The next 26 T cell receptor beta chains were all read from a single sample in a study of blood T cells in healthy people across ages. Primed by a sample-barcoded 5' primer and a J-beta primer mix, a second PCR proceeded for 7 to 11 cycles. Using its own MiXCR run on the 5' RACE reads, TCRdb lists one record per CDR3 protein. The data hold about 720,000 distinct CDR3 sequences, with approximately 21% observed a single time. Source material: blood. The source of these receptors is a man aged 65 to 85 in good health.

In nucleotides, the CDR3 is TGCAGCGTTGAAGCGACAGGGGGTGGTGAAGCTTTCTTT. This sequence encodes CSVEATGGGEAFF. The chain uses TRBV29-1 and TRBJ1-1; TRBD1 aligns across 9 bases. The CDR3 totals 13 residues. V dropped 1 base and J dropped 7; count of bases not matched to a gene: 4. Germline CDR1 is SQVTM and CDR2 is ANQGSEA.

The rearrangement joins TRBV12-3 or TRBV12-4 to TRBJ1-1; no firm D call. V was cut by 2 bases and J by 10 bases, with 20 bases left in between. This CDR3 is built from 15 residues. The CDR3 sequence is CASSLSLAGGPGAFF. The CDR3 DNA reads TGTGCCAGCAGTTTAAGTTTGGCTGGCGGCCCGGGAGCTTTCTTT.

This clonotype was seen a handful of times. The chain couples TRBV3-1 to TRBJ1-4; 10 positions agree with TRBD1. CDR3 size: 16 residues. Germline V CDR1 and CDR2: LGHDT, YNNKEL (reference sequence). The ends lost 4 bases at V and 5 bases at J; junction bases unmatched: 7. This chain's CDR3 is CASSRGQGVVNEKLFF. The CDR3 DNA reads as TGTGCCAGCAGCCGAGGACAGGGGGTAGTAAATGAAAAACTGTTTTTT. The variable domain in full, completed from reference TRBV3-1 and TRBJ1-4, reads DTAVSQTPKYLVTQMGNDKSIKCEQNLGHDTMYWYKQDSKKFLKIMFSYNNKELIINETVPNRFSPKSPDKAHLNLHINSLELGDSAVYFCASSRGQGVVNEKLFFGSGTQLSVL.

The rearrangement links TRBV6-5 to TRBJ2-4, with 10 nucleotides matching TRBD1. The CDR3 is made up of 14 amino acids. V shed 6 bases, J shed 9 bases, and the junction held 8 bases outside the gene matches. From germline, CDR1 is MNHEY and CDR2 SVGAGI. The CDR3 loop is CASSSGTGVGIQYF. CDR3 bases: TGTGCCAGCAGCTCCGGGACAGGGGTGGGCATTCAGTACTTC.

This clonotype was seen a handful of times. The rearrangement links TRBV7-2 to TRBJ1-2; 9 bases agree with TRBD1. Trimming at V came to 7 bases and at J to 7 bases, leaving 7 bases not matched to a gene. The germline gives CDR1 SGHTA, CDR2 FQGNSA. CDR3 length equals 13 residues. In DNA form, the CDR3 reads TGTGCCAGCAATATGGACAGGGGTGGTGGCTACACCTTC. Translation gives CASNMDRGGGYTF.

This clonotype was recorded a few times. CDR3 nucleotides: TGTGCCAGCTCACCAAAGGGACAGCCTATAGCCAAAAACATTCAGTACTTC. Translated: CASSPKGQPIAKNIQYF. This rearrangement joins TRBV18 to TRBJ2-4, with 7 bases aligning to TRBD1. CDR1 and CDR2 from the germline V gene are KGHSH and LQKENI. Germline trimming cut 2 bases from V and 0 bases from J; bases unmatched to any gene: 7. The CDR3 has 17 amino acids.

This clonotype has a handful of counts. The chain joins TRBV4-2 to TRBJ2-7, with a weak D call TRBD1 (5 bases). There are 14 residues in the CDR3. Trimming pared 1 base from V and 10 bases from J, leaving 17 bases between. Germline CDR1 and CDR2: LGHNA and YNFKEQ. The CDR3 region is CASSQVVSSGAQYF. CDR3 bases: TGTGCCAGCAGCCAAGTGGTCTCTAGTGGGGCCCAGTACTTC.

This clonotype was picked up a small number of times. The rearrangement joins TRBV5-1 to TRBJ1-5, with D perhaps matching TRBD1 (6 bases). In germline, CDR1 is SGHRS, CDR2 YFSETQ. This CDR3 is built from 15 residues. Trimming removed 5 bases at V and 5 bases at J, with 17 bases between. CDR3 nucleotide sequence: TGCGCCAGCAGTCCGGGACAAACAACCGATCAGCCCCAGCATTTT. Residues: CASSPGQTTDQPQHF.

The chain is built from TRBV29-1 and TRBJ2-1, with D perhaps given as TRBD1 or TRBD2 (5 bases each). Looked up from germline, CDR1 is SQVTM and CDR2 is ANQGSEA. V lost 3 bases to trimming and J lost 0 bases, with 9 bases between them. This CDR3 comprises 14 residues. This CDR3 reads CSVDAGSSYNEQFF. CDR3 nucleotide sequence: TGCAGCGTTGATGCAGGGAGCTCCTACAATGAGCAGTTCTTC.

DNA of the CDR3: TGTGCCAGCAGCCGGGACAGTGACACTGAAGCTTTCTTT. Protein product: CASSRDSDTEAFF. This chain uses TRBV6-4 with TRBJ1-1, with TRBD1 identical over 7 bases. Unmatched junction bases numbered 4, after V lost 6 bases and J lost 3 bases. The CDR3 is 13 residues long. Germline CDR1 reads MRHNA; CDR2 reads SNTAGT.

The CDR3 bases are TGCAGTGCTAGAGAGCCCCTCAGGAGAAATGAGCAGTTCTTC. Protein product: CSAREPLRRNEQFF. This chain connects TRBV20-1 to TRBJ2-1; no reliable D call. The CDR3 is 14 amino acids. Deletions cut 0 bases from V and 7 bases from J, with 13 bases between. Germline assignment: CDR1 DFQATT and CDR2 SNEGSKA (reference sequence).

V is TRBV29-1 and J is TRBJ2-3, with 8 nucleotides matching TRBD2. Trimming took 7 bases from V and 3 from J; bases not matched to a gene: 12. The V gene's germline CDR1 is SQVTM and CDR2 ANQGSEA. The CDR3 runs 15 residues. CDR3 sequence reads: CSGTGLAGGTDTQYF. The CDR3 bases are TGCAGCGGCACAGGACTAGCCGGAGGGACAGATACGCAGTATTTT.

This chain joins TRBV10-3 and TRBJ2-3; 9 nucleotides agree with TRBD2. Per the germline V gene, CDR1 is ENHRY and CDR2 is SYGVKD. The CDR3 spans 16 residues. Unmatched junction bases numbered 9, after V lost 4 bases and J lost 4 bases. CDR3 residues: CAISASSGGGSDTQYF. CDR3 DNA sequence: TGTGCCATCAGTGCAAGTAGCGGGGGCGGGTCAGATACGCAGTATTTT.

The rearrangement joins TRBV29-1 to TRBJ1-3; the D gene is possibly TRBD1 (5 bases). In germline, CDR1 is SQVTM, CDR2 ANQGSEA. V lost 3 bases and J lost 6, with 6 bases in between. The CDR3 is 11 amino acids. CDR3 nucleotides: TGCAGCGTTGAGACAGTAAACACCATATATTTT. It is translated as CSVETVNTIYF.

The chain employs TRBV12-3 or TRBV12-4 and TRBJ2-2; 9 positions agree with TRBD1. V gave up 2 bases and J gave up 6 bases; unmatched junction bases: 7. The CDR3 length is 16 residues. The CDR3 spells CASSLWWTGVPGELFF. The DNA for the CDR3 is TGTGCCAGCAGTTTATGGTGGACAGGGGTTCCCGGGGAGCTGTTTTTT.

This clonotype turned up a few times. This clone may be a read error of a much larger clone one base away. This chain joins TRBV27 and TRBJ2-5, with 11 bases fitting TRBD2. CDR3 length equals 17 residues. CDR1 is MNHEY, CDR2 SMNVEV, per germline (reference sequence). The CDR3 DNA reads TGTGCCGGCAGTTTGTCGTTTAGCGGGGGGGCCAGAGAGACCCAGTACTTC. This codes for CAGSLSFSGGARETQYF.

This clonotype was seen at least ten times. J is TRBJ1-4 and V is TRBV20-1, with no clear D. Per germline, CDR1 DFQATT and CDR2 SNEGSKA (reference sequence). The CDR3 spans 12 residues. The germline V and J ends were trimmed by 6 bases and 8 bases, with 13 bases remaining between them. The CDR3 DNA reads TGCAGTGCAGGGAGGGCGGAGGAAAAACTGTTTTTT. This encodes CSAGRAEEKLFF.

In nucleotides, the CDR3 is TGTGCCAGCAGGCAAACAGGGGGATGGACCGGGGAGCTGTTTTTT. Translating gives CASRQTGGWTGELFF. The gene calls are TRBV5-5 and TRBJ2-2; 8 bases agree with TRBD1. This CDR3 comprises 15 residues. V was clipped by 5 bases and J by 5 bases; unmatched bases: 8. The germline gives CDR1 SGHKS, CDR2 YYEKEE (reference sequence).

This clonotype occurred a few times. The J gene is TRBJ1-2, the V gene TRBV2, with unresolved D. Germline V lookup: CDR1 SNHLY, CDR2 FYNNEI. The CDR3 consists of 14 residues. Trimming took off 3 bases at V and 2 bases at J, with 10 bases between the two ends. In DNA form, the CDR3 reads TGTGCCAGCAGTGATCATGGACGGAACTATGGCTACACCTTC. As protein: CASSDHGRNYGYTF.

The chain combines TRBV28 with TRBJ2-4; TRBD1 might be the D (7 bases). CDR3 length equals 17 residues. Trimming took 10 bases from V and 0 from J, leaving 22 bases between them. The germline gives CDR1 MDHEN, CDR2 SYDVKM. This CDR3 is CATLGLGGGVAKNIQYF. CDR3 DNA: TGTGCCACCCTGGGGTTAGGGGGCGGGGTAGCCAAAAACATTCAGTACTTC. Complete variable domain (other parts from reference TRBV28 and TRBJ2-4): DVKVTQSSRYLVKRTGEKVFLECVQDMDHENMFWYRQDPGLGLRLIYFSYDVKMKEKGDIPEGYSVSREKKERFSLILESASTNQTSMYLCATLGLGGGVAKNIQYFGAGTRLSVL.

Many counts were recorded for this clonotype. This chain connects TRBV20-1 to TRBJ2-3, with D tentatively TRBD1 or TRBD2 (6 bases each). There are 13 residues in the CDR3. Germline loops: CDR1 DFQATT, CDR2 SNEGSKA (reference sequence). The V end lost 3 bases, the J end lost 10 bases, and 17 bases lay between the germline ends. The CDR3 loop is CSASTTGRRAQYF. The CDR3 bases are TGCAGTGCTAGCACTACAGGGCGGAGGGCGCAGTATTTT.

This clonotype was picked up many times. The chain uses TRBV3-1 and TRBJ2-5; D might be TRBD1 (5 bases). CDR1 and CDR2 (germline): LGHDT, YNNKEL (reference sequence). CDR3 size: 11 residues. Trimming shortened V by 4 bases and J by 9 bases, and 9 bases separated the two germline ends. CDR3 coding DNA: TGTGCCAGCAGCCTAACAGGTCCCCAGTACTTC. Its protein is CASSLTGPQYF.

The V gene is TRBV11-2, the J gene TRBJ2-3; D remains ambiguous. Between the trimmed V and J ends, which lost 5 bases and 5 bases, there was a span of 20 bases. Germline V gene data show CDR1 as SGHAT and CDR2 as FQNNGV. The CDR3 totals 16 residues. Here the CDR3 DNA reads TGTGCCAGCAGCCCCCCGGTCGACCCCCGTGGAGATACGCAGTATTTT. This gives the protein CASSPPVDPRGDTQYF.

This sequence joins TRBV7-3 and TRBJ2-1; D call uncertain. The J call may be mistaken, given a closer DNA end match to TRBJ2-7. The CDR3 covers 12 residues. Germline loops: CDR1 SGHTA, CDR2 FQGTGA. The CDR3 nucleotides are TGTGCCAGCAGCTTAATAAGAGGCGAGCAGTACGTC. It encodes CASSLIRGEQYV.

This sequence joins TRBV12-3 or TRBV12-4 and TRBJ2-1, with TRBD2 matching over 10 bases. V shed 3 bases and J 5 bases; nucleotides not matched to a gene: 4. There are 15 residues in the CDR3. The CDR3 reads CASSFIAGGDNEQFF. CDR3 DNA sequence: TGTGCCAGCAGTTTCATAGCGGGAGGAGACAATGAGCAGTTCTTC.

This clonotype was detected a few times. The CDR3 sequence is CAWTTSGRSWNEQFF. In DNA, the CDR3 is TGTGCCTGGACTACCAGCGGGAGGAGTTGGAATGAGCAGTTCTTC. This chain connects TRBV30 to TRBJ2-7, with 9 bases lining up with TRBD2. The tail of the sequence fits TRBJ2-1 better, so the J call may be wrong. Germline V gene sequence: CDR1 GTSNPN, CDR2 SVGIG (reference sequence). This CDR3 contains 15 residues.